These T cell receptor beta chains were read from a single sample in a study of blood T cell repertoires in COVID-19. Data came from immunoSEQ multiplex PCR; TCRdb stores just in-frame clones and leaves some out. The sample contains 60,000 to 90,000 clones, around 88% of which appear only once. Input material: peripheral blood. Source of these receptors: a human donor in a cohort sampled during active COVID-19. CDR3s include the opening cysteine and the closing phenylalanine or tryptophan. Fields, in order: clone size, D gene, V gene, J gene, CDR3 DNA, CDR3 protein. D genes are given only for firm matches. Size is omitted from some rows. Given values are once, few, many or a class for expanded clones.

size: -; D: TRBD1; V: TRBV7-2; J: TRBJ2-1; DNA: TGTGCCAGCAGCTTCGACAGGGCCTACAATGAGCAGTTCTTC; CDR3: CASSFDRAYNEQFF
size: -; D: -; V: TRBV27; J: TRBJ2-3; DNA: TGTGCCAGCAGTTTTGTCAGAACAGATACGCAGTATTTT; CDR3: CASSFVRTDTQYF
size: -; D: TRBD2; V: TRBV5-4; J: TRBJ2-5; DNA: TGTGCCAGCAGAGGACTAGCGGGGGACCAAGAGACCCAGTACTTC; CDR3: CASRGLAGDQETQYF
size: once; D: TRBD2; V: TRBV28; J: TRBJ2-1; DNA: TGTGCCAGCAGTGGACCCGGGACTAGCGGGGTCAGGGGCTCCTACAATGAGCAGTTCTTC; CDR3: CASSGPGTSGVRGSYNEQFF
size: -; D: -; V: TRBV2; J: TRBJ2-3; DNA: TGTGCCAGCAGGTCGGTCGATACGCAGTATTTT; CDR3: CASRSVDTQYF
size: -; D: -; V: TRBV12-3/TRBV12-4; J: TRBJ1-1; DNA: TGTGCCATCATAGGGGACTCGAACACTGAAGCTTTCTTT; CDR3: CAIIGDSNTEAFF
size: -; D: TRBD1; V: TRBV6-5; J: TRBJ1-3; DNA: TGTGCCAGCAGGATGGACAGGGGAAACACCATATATTTT; CDR3: CASRMDRGNTIYF
size: -; D: TRBD2; V: TRBV5-4; J: TRBJ2-3; DNA: TGTGCCAGCAGCCGGACTAGCGTCGCGCAGTATTTT; CDR3: CASSRTSVAQYF
size: -; D: -; V: TRBV5-1; J: TRBJ2-7; DNA: TGCGCCAGCAGCTTGGAGGAGGGGACGCGAACTTTAAGCTCCTACGAGCAGTACTTC; CDR3: CASSLEEGTRTLSSYEQYF
size: -; D: TRBD2; V: TRBV7-3; J: TRBJ2-3; DNA: TGTGCCAGCAGCTTATGGGCTAGCGGGGGGACCACAGATACGCAGTATTTT; CDR3: CASSLWASGGTTDTQYF
size: -; D: -; V: TRBV6-2/TRBV6-3; J: TRBJ2-7; DNA: TGTGCCAGCAGTCTAGTCGGACAAACCTACGAGCAGTACTTC; CDR3: CASSLVGQTYEQYF
size: -; D: -; V: TRBV7-3; J: TRBJ2-2; DNA: TGTGCCAGCAGCTTGTCGGGGAACACCGGGGAGCTGTTTTTT; CDR3: CASSLSGNTGELFF
size: -; D: -; V: TRBV7-6; J: TRBJ2-7; DNA: TGTGCCAGCAGCCCGGGAGCGGGTTTGTACGAGCAGTACTTC; CDR3: CASSPGAGLYEQYF
size: -; D: TRBD2; V: TRBV3-1/TRBV3-2; J: TRBJ2-2; DNA: TGTGCCAGCAGCGGTCTAGCGGGAGAGAACACCGGGGAGCTGTTTTTT; CDR3: CASSGLAGENTGELFF
size: -; D: TRBD2; V: TRBV5-1; J: TRBJ2-1; DNA: TGCGCCAGCAGAAATAAGCGGGAGGGATCCAATGAGCAGTTCTTC; CDR3: CASRNKREGSNEQFF
size: -; D: TRBD1; V: TRBV6-5; J: TRBJ2-3; DNA: TGTGCCAGCACCGGACAGGCCACAGATACGCAGTATTTT; CDR3: CASTGQATDTQYF
size: -; D: TRBD1; V: TRBV4-3; J: TRBJ2-7; DNA: TGCGCCAGCAGCCAAGCACCGGGACAGGGGGCGCGAGAGCAGTACTTC; CDR3: CASSQAPGQGAREQYF
size: -; D: -; V: TRBV4-1; J: TRBJ1-1; DNA: TGCGCCAGCAGACTGGGAGGGACCAAATCTCTTAAAGCTTTCTTT; CDR3: CASRLGGTKSLKAFF
size: -; D: TRBD2; V: TRBV9; J: TRBJ2-5; DNA: TGTGCCAGCAGCCCCAATAGCGGGGCCCGGGAGACCCAGTACTTC; CDR3: CASSPNSGARETQYF
size: few; D: -; V: TRBV10-1; J: TRBJ2-7; DNA: TGCGCCAGCGGGGCAGGAACCTACGAGCAGTACTTC; CDR3: CASGAGTYEQYF
size: -; D: TRBD2; V: TRBV27; J: TRBJ2-7; DNA: TGTGCCAGCACTCGTAGCGGGAGTGTCACCGAGCAGTACTTC; CDR3: CASTRSGSVTEQYF
size: -; D: -; V: TRBV10-2; J: TRBJ1-1; DNA: TGCGCCAGCATGAGGGCCCCTGAAGCTTTCTTT; CDR3: CASMRAPEAFF
size: -; D: -; V: TRBV19; J: TRBJ2-3; DNA: TGTGCCAGTAGTAAACGACAGGGAGGCGGCACAGATACGCAGTATTTT; CDR3: CASSKRQGGGTDTQYF
size: -; D: TRBD2; V: TRBV6-5; J: TRBJ2-7; DNA: TGTGCCAGCAGTCGCCTAGCGGGAGGGGACTACGAGCAGTACTTC; CDR3: CASSRLAGGDYEQYF
size: -; D: TRBD1; V: TRBV6-5; J: TRBJ1-5; DNA: TGTGCCTGCAGGGGGCGAGGCAATCAGCCCCAGCATTTT; CDR3: CACRGRGNQPQHF
size: -; D: TRBD2; V: TRBV2; J: TRBJ2-7; DNA: TGTGCCAGCAGTCAGCTAGCGGCAATCTACGAGCAGTACTTC; CDR3: CASSQLAAIYEQYF
size: -; D: TRBD1; V: TRBV6-2/TRBV6-3; J: TRBJ2-3; DNA: TGTGCCAGCAGCTTCCGGGACAGTAGCACAGATACGCAGTATTTT; CDR3: CASSFRDSSTDTQYF
size: -; D: TRBD2; V: TRBV3-1/TRBV3-2; J: TRBJ2-1; DNA: TGTGCCAGCAGCCTGGGACTAGCGGGACGAAGCTCCTACAATGAGCAGTTCTTC; CDR3: CASSLGLAGRSSYNEQFF
size: -; D: -; V: TRBV20-1; J: TRBJ2-1; DNA: TGCAGTGCTAGTGGGCAGGGTGAGCAGTTCTTC; CDR3: CSASGQGEQFF
size: -; D: -; V: TRBV6-5; J: TRBJ2-7; DNA: TGTGCCAGCAGTCCCCCAGGTTCCTCCTACGAGCAGTACTTC; CDR3: CASSPPGSSYEQYF
size: -; D: -; V: TRBV10-2; J: TRBJ2-3; DNA: TGCGCCAGCGGACGAGGACACACAGATACGCAGTATTTT; CDR3: CASGRGHTDTQYF
size: -; D: -; V: TRBV12-2; J: TRBJ1-4; DNA: TGTGCAAGTGCGACAGGGACAACTAATGAAAAACTGTTTTTT; CDR3: CASATGTTNEKLFF
size: -; D: TRBD1; V: TRBV24-1; J: TRBJ2-5; DNA: TGTGCCACCAGTGATTGGCAGGGGGCGACCCAGTACTTC; CDR3: CATSDWQGATQYF
size: -; D: -; V: TRBV6-5; J: TRBJ1-2; DNA: TGTGCCAGCAGTTACTCGAGGAGTAACTATGGCTACACCTTC; CDR3: CASSYSRSNYGYTF
size: -; D: -; V: TRBV3-1/TRBV3-2; J: TRBJ1-3; DNA: TGTGCCAGCAGCCCAGAGGTACAGGGTGAGGACTCTGGAAACACCATATATTTT; CDR3: CASSPEVQGEDSGNTIYF
size: -; D: -; V: TRBV5-1; J: TRBJ1-3; DNA: TGCGCCAGCAGCTGGGGGGAGGACTCTGGAAACACCATATATTTT; CDR3: CASSWGEDSGNTIYF
size: -; D: TRBD1; V: TRBV18; J: TRBJ2-2; DNA: TGTGCCAGCTCACAAAGGACAGGGGCGGACGGGGAGCTGTTTTTT; CDR3: CASSQRTGADGELFF
size: -; D: -; V: TRBV3-1/TRBV3-2; J: TRBJ2-1; DNA: TGTGCCAGCAGCCTCACAAATGAGCAGTTCTTC; CDR3: CASSLTNEQFF
size: few; D: -; V: TRBV12-3/TRBV12-4; J: TRBJ1-2; DNA: TGTGCCAGCACCGCGGGGGCTCGATATGGCTACACCTTC; CDR3: CASTAGARYGYTF
size: -; D: -; V: TRBV2; J: TRBJ2-7; DNA: TGTGCCAGCAGTGTAGGAGGGACTTTTTCCTACGAGCAGTACTTC; CDR3: CASSVGGTFSYEQYF
size: -; D: -; V: TRBV18; J: TRBJ2-2; DNA: TGTGCCAGCTCCCCCTCGCGCACCGGGGAGCTGTTTTTT; CDR3: CASSPSRTGELFF
size: -; D: TRBD1; V: TRBV15; J: TRBJ2-1; DNA: TGTGCCACCAGCAGGGATTCCTACAGGGGAAATGAGCAGTTCTTC; CDR3: CATSRDSYRGNEQFF